A single sample is the source of the 32 T cell receptor beta chains below, sequenced in a study of CD8+CD57+ T cells in acquired aplastic anemia. CDR3 and TCR beta VDJ profiling relied on a genomic DNA template. Each CDR3 protein is one row after TCRdb ran MiXCR on the reads. The sample shows under 500,000 distinct CDR3 sequences, approximately 32% of them seen only once. Sequencing involved patients with CD8+CD57+ cell expansion previously shown by flow cytometry. The sequencing input was sorted CD4+, CD8+, or CD8+CD57+ T cells (not recorded which) from PBMCs. These TCRs come from a human donor with aplastic anemia.

This clonotype turned up a few times. The rearrangement joins TRBV7-2 to TRBJ2-5; D gene ambiguous. The V end was cut by 2 bases, the J end by 0 bases, with 10 bases between. Germline CDR1 SGHTA, CDR2 FQGNSA. The CDR3 runs 15 residues. This CDR3 reads CASSLPVVYQETQYF. In nucleotides, the CDR3 is TGTGCCAGCAGCTTACCAGTCGTGTACCAAGAGACCCAGTACTTC. Supplemented by reference TRBV7-2 and TRBJ2-5, the full variable domain reads GAGVSQSPSNKVTEKGKDVELRCDPISGHTALYWYRQSLGQGLEFLIYFQGNSAPDKSGLPSDRFSAERTGGSVSTLTIQRTQQEDSAVYLCASSLPVVYQETQYFGPGTRLLVL.

There are many counts of this clonotype. This chain links TRBV10-2 with TRBJ2-7, with 11 bases identical to TRBD1. The germline CDR1 and CDR2 sequences are WSHSY and SAAADI. The CDR3 consists of 16 residues. V gave up 0 bases and J gave up 3 bases; unmatched junction bases: 4. DNA of the CDR3: TGCGCCAGCAGTGAGTCTAGGGGGACAGGGGGCTACGAGCAGTACTTC. Protein sequence: CASSESRGTGGYEQYF.

The table lists this clonotype with many counts. The V gene is TRBV10-3, the J gene TRBJ2-1, with D maybe TRBD1 (5 bases). CDR3 length: 18 amino acids. V shed 2 bases and J shed 5 bases, with 22 bases lying between them. Per germline, CDR1 ENHRY and CDR2 SYGVKD. DNA for the CDR3: TGTGCCATCAGTGAGCCTCGGGCAGGGTTCAGTAGAAACAATGAGCAGTTCTTC. Protein product: CAISEPRAGFSRNNEQFF.

In regard to this clonotype: Lacking the conserved final phenylalanine or tryptophan, this CDR3 likely reflects a read error. Because the CDR3's place on the DNA is in doubt, the DNA is left out and the CDR3 is given as listed by TCRdb. The V and J genes are TRBV7-4 and TRBJ1-6; the listed D gene, TRBD1, was not tested against the DNA. The CDR3 sequence runs 10 residues, both termini included. CDR1 and CDR2 (germline): SGHVT, SQSDAQ. CDR3 protein: CASSLTGTPS.

In its sample, this clonotype was seen many times. The chain recombines TRBV2 with TRBJ1-6; 7 bases align to TRBD1. The CDR3 loop spans 15 amino acids. The germline CDR1 and CDR2 sequences are SNHLY and FYNNEI. J lost 10 bases, V lost 3 bases, and 9 bases had no gene match. The CDR3 sequence: CASSDETGLRSPLHF. The CDR3 nucleotides read TGTGCCAGCAGTGATGAGACAGGGTTGAGGTCACCCCTCCACTTT.

This clonotype has ten or more counts. The gene calls are TRBV7-9 and TRBJ2-5; the match to TRBD2 covers 11 bases. Per germline, CDR1 SEHNR and CDR2 FQNEAQ (reference sequence). Trimming at V came to 5 bases and at J to 1 base, leaving 6 bases not matched to a gene. The length of the CDR3 is 16 residues. The CDR3 region has the DNA TGTGCCAGCAGCCAGACTAGCGGGACCTTCCAAGAGACCCAGTACTTC. Translation: CASSQTSGTFQETQYF.

With regard to this clonotype: Germline is not matched at one junction end, which may reflect a read error. This sequence joins TRBV12-3 or TRBV12-4 and TRBJ2-6, with D perhaps matching TRBD1 (5 bases). The CDR3 has 16 amino acids. CDR3 protein: CASSPTDLSGASVLTF. The CDR3 DNA is TGTGCCAGCAGCCCGACAGACCTATCTGGGGCCAGCGTCCTGACTTTC.

This clonotype was picked up many times. This chain joins TRBV19 and TRBJ2-7; 10 nucleotides align to TRBD2. V lost 5 bases and J lost 5; bases outside the gene matches: 15. CDR1 and CDR2 from the germline V gene are LNHDA and SQIVND (reference sequence). This CDR3 is built from 17 residues. CDR3 sequence: CASSLQSRTSGPNEQYF. CDR3 nucleotides: TGTGCCAGTAGTCTCCAATCAAGGACTAGCGGTCCCAACGAGCAGTACTTC.

This clonotype appeared a few times. The chain couples TRBV11-1 to TRBJ2-3, with 14 bases matching TRBD2. The CDR3 is 17 amino acids. Germline lookup yields CDR1 SGHAT and CDR2 FQDESV (reference sequence). With V trimmed by 2 bases and J by 4 bases, 5 bases remained unmatched. CDR3 bases: TGTGCCAGCAGCTTAAGACTAGCGGGAGGGGGCTCAGATACGCAGTATTTT. Translated, it gives CASSLRLAGGGSDTQYF.

This chain connects TRBV7-6 to TRBJ2-5; tentative D call: TRBD1 (5 bases). The germline V and J ends were trimmed by 5 bases and 1 base, with 11 bases remaining between them. CDR3 length: 14 residues. The germline V gene has CDR1 SGHVS and CDR2 FNYEAQ. CDR3 sequence: CASSRRAGQETQYF. DNA for the CDR3: TGTGCCAGCAGCCGCAGGGCTGGCCAAGAGACCCAGTACTTC.

This clonotype was seen a few times. The chain combines TRBV6-1 with TRBJ1-2; D gene ambiguous. Germline V gives CDR1 MNHNS, CDR2 SASEGT. Trimming removed 6 bases at V and 3 bases at J, with 17 bases between. CDR3 length: 15 amino acids. CDR3 sequence (DNA): TGTGCCAGCAGGGAGGCGAAGGGTAGGGACTATGGCTACACCTTC. It yields the protein CASREAKGRDYGYTF.

This clonotype was seen only a few times. The chain combines TRBV12-3 or TRBV12-4 with TRBJ1-2, with D tentatively TRBD1 (5 bases). The CDR3 is 16 residues long. V shed 5 bases and J shed 3 bases, with 19 bases lying between them. The CDR3 DNA follows: TGTGCCAGCAGTATCTCGGGAGGCGGGGGAGACTATGGCTACACCTTC. Its protein is CASSISGGGGDYGYTF.

This rearrangement joins TRBV10-1 to TRBJ1-2; D unclear. Trimming pared 4 bases from V and 1 base from J, leaving 7 bases between. The CDR3 is made up of 13 amino acids. CDR1 is WNHNN and CDR2 is SYGVQD in the germline V gene (reference sequence). CDR3 DNA sequence: TGCGCCAGCAGTGGGGCAGTTAACTATGGCTACACCTTC. Its protein product is CASSGAVNYGYTF.

The rearrangement links TRBV6-1 to TRBJ1-2; D may be TRBD1 (6 bases). This CDR3 has 15 residues. Trimming left V 6 bases short and J 4 bases short, with 18 bases between. Looked up from germline, CDR1 is MNHNS and CDR2 is SASEGT. CDR3 nucleotides: TGTGCCAGCAGCTGGACAGCTCAGACAACCTATGGCTACACCTTC. Encoded protein: CASSWTAQTTYGYTF.

This clonotype was seen at least ten times. CDR3 DNA sequence: TGTGCCAGCAGTGGTGTTGGCAGCACAGATACGCAGTATTTT. Protein: CASSGVGSTDTQYF. V and J are TRBV25-1 and TRBJ2-3; D ambiguous. Between the trimmed V and J ends, which lost 4 bases and 0 bases, there was a span of 8 bases. The CDR3 is 14 amino acids. Per the germline V gene, CDR1 is MGHDK and CDR2 is SYGVNS.

This clonotype has a handful of counts. The chain joins TRBV6-1 to TRBJ1-5; D unresolved. Germline assignment: CDR1 MNHNS and CDR2 SASEGT. The CDR3 extends over 14 amino acids. V was pared by 4 bases and J by 2 bases, with 9 bases between. The CDR3: CASSAQVGNQPQHF. The DNA of the CDR3 is TGTGCCAGCAGTGCGCAGGTTGGCAATCAGCCCCAGCATTTT.

The chain joins TRBV12-3 or TRBV12-4 to TRBJ1-2; TRBD1 matches 11 bases. The CDR3 length is 15 residues. With V trimmed by 6 bases and J by 6 bases, 9 bases remained unmatched. The CDR3 DNA sequence: TGTGCCAGCAGCTTCCCCGGGACAGGGGGGGATGGCTACACCTTC. Its protein product is CASSFPGTGGDGYTF.

This clonotype was recorded a few times. The chain carries TRBV13 and TRBJ1-3; D unclear. V lost 4 bases and J 4 bases, leaving 11 bases between the germline ends. CDR3 length equals 14 residues. Germline values: CDR1 PRHDT, CDR2 FYEKMQ (reference sequence). CDR3 sequence: CASSWTLPGNTIYF. The CDR3 DNA is TGTGCCAGCAGCTGGACCCTACCCGGAAACACCATATATTTT.

This clonotype has just a few counts. The chain recombines TRBV2 with TRBJ2-7, with 8 bases that match TRBD2. The CDR3 contains 15 residues. CDR1 is SNHLY, CDR2 FYNNEI, per germline. J gave up 6 bases and V 6 bases, and 13 bases lay outside the gene matches. The CDR3 nucleotides are TGTGCCAGCAGCGAATTAGCGGGAATTTCTGGCGAGCAGTACTTC. Translated, it gives CASSELAGISGEQYF.

The table lists this clonotype with a few counts. The chain recombines TRBV7-2 with TRBJ2-5; D gene unclear. This CDR3 has 15 residues. With 4 bases removed from V and 7 bases from J, the gap between germline ends came to 19 bases. The germline V gene encodes CDR1 SGHTA and CDR2 FQGNSA. The CDR3 protein is CASSSYTLSHGTQYF. In DNA, the CDR3 is TGTGCCAGCAGCTCCTATACACTATCTCACGGGACCCAGTACTTC.

This clonotype was seen many times. The chain is built from TRBV29-1 and TRBJ2-2; 7 bases align to TRBD1. After removal of 7 bases from V and 0 bases from J, the junction contained 5 bases not matched to a gene. CDR1 is SQVTM and CDR2 is ANQGSEA in the germline V gene. The CDR3 covers 14 residues. Written as DNA, the CDR3 is TGCAGCGCTATACAGGGGACGAACACCGGGGAGCTGTTTTTT. It yields the protein CSAIQGTNTGELFF.

Comments on this clonotype: A much larger clone sits a single nucleotide away, making a read error possible. The chain has TRBV7-9 and TRBJ1-2, with 9 bases aligning to TRBD1. CDR1 is SEHNR, CDR2 FQNEAQ, per germline (reference sequence). The CDR3 extends over 15 amino acids. The CDR3 spells CASSLAGTGFYGYAF. CDR3 nucleotides: TGTGCCAGCAGCCTCGCCGGGACAGGGTTCTATGGCTACGCCTTC.

In regard to this clonotype: At one boundary the junction diverges from the germline segment, which might be a read error. The V and J genes are TRBV7-3 and TRBJ1-4; maybe TRBD1 (6 bases). The germline gives CDR1 SGHTA, CDR2 FQGTGA. This CDR3 comprises 17 residues. The CDR3 DNA follows: TGTGCCAGCAGCTTAACGGGGGCGACGTTGACTAATGAAAAACCGTTTTTT. It translates to CASSLTGATLTNEKPFF.

Comment on this clonotype: At one end the junction does not follow the germline gene, possibly because of a read error. The chain employs TRBV2 and TRBJ2-3; 7 positions match TRBD2. Germline assignment: CDR1 SNHLY and CDR2 FYNNEI. This CDR3 spans 15 amino acids. The CDR3 DNA sequence: TGTACCAGCAGAGATTCGGCGGGAGCCTTTGATACGCAGTATTTT. Protein: CTSRDSAGAFDTQYF.

Only one count was recorded for this clonotype. V and J are TRBV2 and TRBJ2-7; 9 positions match TRBD1. CDR3 size: 14 residues. With V trimmed by 6 bases and J by 4 bases, 7 bases remained unmatched. CDR1 is SNHLY and CDR2 is FYNNEI in the germline V gene. CDR3 sequence (DNA): TGTGCCAGCAGGGGGGGACAGGGCCAATACGAGCAGTACTTC. Protein sequence: CASRGGQGQYEQYF.

This clonotype was recorded a few times. This chain uses TRBV10-1 with TRBJ2-3; TRBD2 agrees at 11 bases. CDR3 length: 18 amino acids. CDR1 and CDR2 from the germline V gene are WNHNN and SYGVQD (reference sequence). The V segment lost 6 bases and the J segment 4 bases; nucleotides outside the gene matches: 15. CDR3 in amino acids: CASSDGIAGGSFPDTQYF. Here the CDR3 DNA reads TGCGCCAGCAGCGACGGGATAGCGGGAGGGAGTTTCCCAGATACGCAGTATTTT.

CDR3 nucleotides: TGCGCCAGCAGTGAACCGGGACTAGCGGGATTCTACGAGCAGTACTTC. Amino acids: CASSEPGLAGFYEQYF. V gene TRBV10-2 combines with J gene TRBJ2-7; 13 bases are a match to TRBD2. V was pared by 3 bases and J by 3 bases, with 5 bases of the junction left unmatched. Per the germline V gene, CDR1 is WSHSY and CDR2 is SAAADI. This CDR3 has 16 residues.

V is TRBV5-1 and J is TRBJ2-7, with a possible D match to TRBD2 (5 bases). V lost 3 bases, J lost 0 bases, and 16 bases lay in between. The CDR3 sequence is 16 residues long. Germline V gives CDR1 SGHRS, CDR2 YFSETQ. CDR3 in DNA: TGCGCCAGCAGCTCCACCGGACTTGCGGGCTCCTACGAGCAGTACTTC. The encoded protein is CASSSTGLAGSYEQYF.

This clonotype appeared many times. The chain joins TRBV19 to TRBJ1-6; tentatively, D is TRBD1 (5 bases). Germline V lookup: CDR1 LNHDA, CDR2 SQIVND (reference sequence). This CDR3 is built from 17 residues. The ends were cut back, 1 base at V and 10 bases at J, with 20 bases in the middle. CDR3 loop: CASSIVPGLPAGSPLHF. CDR3 DNA: TGTGCCAGTAGTATAGTCCCAGGGCTGCCGGCAGGCTCACCCCTCCACTTT. Complete variable domain (other parts from reference TRBV19 and TRBJ1-6): DGGITQSPKYLFRKEGQNVTLSCEQNLNHDAMYWYRQDPGQGLRLIYYSQIVNDFQKGDIAEGYSVSREKKESFPLTVTSAQKNPTAFYLCASSIVPGLPAGSPLHFGNGTRLTVT.

This chain joins TRBV7-9 and TRBJ1-5; D perhaps matches TRBD1 (5 bases). V shed 5 bases and J shed 3 bases, with 14 bases lying between them. This CDR3 has 15 amino acids. Germline assignment: CDR1 SEHNR and CDR2 FQNEAQ (reference sequence). The DNA for the CDR3 is TGTGCCAGCAGCCCACGGAGCAGGGACAATCAGCCCCAGCATTTT. Protein product: CASSPRSRDNQPQHF.

As for this clonotype: A much bigger clone sits one base away, suggesting this may be a read error. The chain uses TRBV7-4 and TRBJ1-1, with D hard to call. CDR3 size: 10 residues. Germline assignment: CDR1 SGHVT and CDR2 SQSDAQ. CDR3 sequence reads: CARSSSEAFF. CDR3 sequence (DNA): TGTGCCCGCAGCTCGTCCGAAGCTTTCTTT. The full variable domain, rest sourced from reference TRBV7-4 and TRBJ1-1, is GAGVSQSPRYKVAKRGRDVALRCDSISGHVTLYWYRQTLGQGSEVLTYSQSDAQRDKSGRPSGRFSAERPERSVSTLKIQRTEQGDSAVYLCARSSSEAFFGQGTRLTVV.

The chain employs TRBV9 and TRBJ2-3; 15 bases align to TRBD2. Germline V CDR1 and CDR2: SGDLS, YYNGEE. The V segment lost 4 bases and the J segment 6 bases; nucleotides outside the gene matches: 6. This CDR3 comprises 16 residues. The CDR3 region has the DNA TGTGCCAGCAGCATGGGACTAGCGGGGGGCGAGGATACGCAGTATTTT. Translating gives CASSMGLAGGEDTQYF.